This paragraph covers one TCR beta chain sequence. The trim removed 2 bases at V and 4 bases at J, leaving 9 bases unmatched. This CDR3 region has 16 residues. In germline, CDR1 is SNHLY, CDR2 FYNNEI. Original analysis: By means of reference gene primer amplification, nucleated cell counts were estimated. The table came from immunoSEQ multiplex PCR; TCRdb's copy has only in-frame clones and leaves some out. That table gives V, J and clone size, and the DNA gave D and trimming. The sample lists 110,000 to 150,000 clones, 75% to 90% occurring once. The sample belongs to a study of blood T cell repertoires in COVID-19. Study in general: Spain, Italy and the United States supplied samples that represented acute and convalescent COVID-19. PBMCs, B-cell-depleted T cells, or T cells provided the cDNA or gDNA that made up the material.

Source material: peripheral blood. This sequence joins TRBV2 and TRBJ1-1; TRBD1 aligns across 8 bases. The sequence was obtained from a man between 60 and 75 years old with active or convalescent COVID-19. The CDR3 DNA sequence: TGTGCCAGCAGTGAACTTCAGGGGGCGATCGGCACTGAAGCTTTCTTT. Translating it yields CASSELQGAIGTEAFF.